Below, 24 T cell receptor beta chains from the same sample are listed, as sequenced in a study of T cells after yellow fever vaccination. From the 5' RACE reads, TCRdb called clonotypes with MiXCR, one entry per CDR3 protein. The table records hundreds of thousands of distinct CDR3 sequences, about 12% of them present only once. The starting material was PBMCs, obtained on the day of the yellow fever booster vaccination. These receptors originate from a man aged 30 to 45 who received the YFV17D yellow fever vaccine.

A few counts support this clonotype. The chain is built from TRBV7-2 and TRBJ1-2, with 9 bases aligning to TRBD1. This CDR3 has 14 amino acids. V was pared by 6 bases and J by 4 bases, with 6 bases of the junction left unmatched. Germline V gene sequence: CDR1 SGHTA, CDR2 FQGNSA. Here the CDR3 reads CASRPDRGIYGYTF. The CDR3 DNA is TGTGCCAGCAGACCGGACAGGGGCATCTATGGCTACACCTTC.

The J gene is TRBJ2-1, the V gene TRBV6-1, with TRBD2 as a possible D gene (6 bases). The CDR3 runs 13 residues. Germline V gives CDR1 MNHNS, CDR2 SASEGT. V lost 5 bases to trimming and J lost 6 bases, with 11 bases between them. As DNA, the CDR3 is TGTGCCAGCAGTCGGACTATCCTCAATGAGCAGTTCTTC. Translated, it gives CASSRTILNEQFF.

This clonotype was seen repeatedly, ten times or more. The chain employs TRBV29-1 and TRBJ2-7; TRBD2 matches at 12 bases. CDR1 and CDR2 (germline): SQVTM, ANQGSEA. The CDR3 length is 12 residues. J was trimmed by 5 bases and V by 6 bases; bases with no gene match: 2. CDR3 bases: TGCAGCGTCCGACTAGCGGGAGACGAGCAGTACTTC. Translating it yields CSVRLAGDEQYF.

This chain's CDR3 is CASSLASDIQETQYF. As DNA, the CDR3 is TGCGCCAGCAGCTTGGCTTCGGACATCCAAGAGACCCAGTACTTC. The chain combines TRBV5-1 with TRBJ2-5, with D perhaps matching TRBD1 (5 bases). V lost 0 bases, J lost 1 base, and 10 bases lay in between. The germline V gene has CDR1 SGHRS and CDR2 YFSETQ. This CDR3 is 15 amino acids long.

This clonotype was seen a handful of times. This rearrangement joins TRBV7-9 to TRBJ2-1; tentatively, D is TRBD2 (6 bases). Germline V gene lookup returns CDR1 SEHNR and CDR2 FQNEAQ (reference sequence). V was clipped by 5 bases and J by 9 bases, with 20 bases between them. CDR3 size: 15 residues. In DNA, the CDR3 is TGTGCCAGCAGCCCGGCGGCTAGCGCGAAGGGTGAGCAGTTCTTC. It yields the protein CASSPAASAKGEQFF.

The CDR3 nucleotides read TGTGCCAGCAGCTTAGTCCAGGTGTCCACCGGGGAGCTGTTTTTT. Translating gives CASSLVQVSTGELFF. The chain recombines TRBV7-9 with TRBJ2-2; D uncertain. This CDR3 spans 15 amino acids. Between the trimmed V and J ends, which lost 1 base and 4 bases, there was a span of 10 bases. Germline CDR1 reads SEHNR; CDR2 reads FQNEAQ (reference sequence).

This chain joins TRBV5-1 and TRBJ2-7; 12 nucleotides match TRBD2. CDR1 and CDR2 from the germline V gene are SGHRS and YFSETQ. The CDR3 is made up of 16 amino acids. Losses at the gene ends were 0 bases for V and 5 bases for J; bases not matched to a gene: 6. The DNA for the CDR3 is TGCGCCAGCAGCTTGGGGGCGACTAGCGGGAGCCACGAGCAGTACTTC. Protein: CASSLGATSGSHEQYF.

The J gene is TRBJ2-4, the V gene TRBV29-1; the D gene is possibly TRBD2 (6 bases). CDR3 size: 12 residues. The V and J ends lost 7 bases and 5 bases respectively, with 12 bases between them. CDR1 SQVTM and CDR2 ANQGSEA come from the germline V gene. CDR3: CSAGQRENIQYF. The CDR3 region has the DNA TGCAGCGCCGGCCAGCGGGAAAACATTCAGTACTTC.

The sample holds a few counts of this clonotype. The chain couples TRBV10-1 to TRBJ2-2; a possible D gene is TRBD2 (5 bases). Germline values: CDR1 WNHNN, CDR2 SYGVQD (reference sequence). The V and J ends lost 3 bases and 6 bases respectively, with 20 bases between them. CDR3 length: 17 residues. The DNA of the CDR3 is TGCGCCAGCAGTGAAGCAACGGTTACGGGAATATCCGGGGAGCTGTTTTTT. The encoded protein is CASSEATVTGISGELFF.

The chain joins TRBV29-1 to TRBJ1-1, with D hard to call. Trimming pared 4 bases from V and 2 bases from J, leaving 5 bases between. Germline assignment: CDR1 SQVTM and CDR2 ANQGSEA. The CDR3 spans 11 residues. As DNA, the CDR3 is TGCAGCGTTGTCCCCAACACTGAAGCTTTCTTT. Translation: CSVVPNTEAFF. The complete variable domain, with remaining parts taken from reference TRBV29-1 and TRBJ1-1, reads SAVISQKPSRDICQRGTSLTIQCQVDSQVTMMFWYRQQPGQSLTLIATANQGSEATYESGFVIDKFPISRPNLTFSTLTVSNMSPEDSSIYLCSVVPNTEAFFGQGTRLTVV.

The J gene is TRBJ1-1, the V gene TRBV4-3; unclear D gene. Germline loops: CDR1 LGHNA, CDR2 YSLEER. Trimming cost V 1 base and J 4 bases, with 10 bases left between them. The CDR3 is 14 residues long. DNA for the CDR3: TGCGCCAGCAGCCAAGGAGAAAGCGGCACTGAAGCTTTCTTT. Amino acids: CASSQGESGTEAFF.

The CDR3 DNA is TGTGCCAGTAGTACTCGACAGGGAGGGCCCTACGAGCAGTACTTC. This translates into CASSTRQGGPYEQYF. The chain employs TRBV19 and TRBJ2-7, with D perhaps TRBD1 or TRBD2 (7 bases each). Between the trimmed V and J ends, which lost 4 bases and 2 bases, there was a span of 15 bases. The CDR3 has 15 amino acids. Germline V gives CDR1 LNHDA, CDR2 SQIVND (reference sequence). The full variable domain, its missing parts supplied by reference TRBV19 and TRBJ2-7, is DGGITQSPKYLFRKEGQNVTLSCEQNLNHDAMYWYRQDPGQGLRLIYYSQIVNDFQKGDIAEGYSVSREKKESFPLTVTSAQKNPTAFYLCASSTRQGGPYEQYFGPGTRLTVT.

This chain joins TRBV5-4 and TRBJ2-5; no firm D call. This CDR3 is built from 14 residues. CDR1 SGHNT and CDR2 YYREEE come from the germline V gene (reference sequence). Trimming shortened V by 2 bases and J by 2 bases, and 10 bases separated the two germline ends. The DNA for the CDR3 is TGTGCCAGCAGCTTAGTCAGTTTTCAAGAGACCCAGTACTTC. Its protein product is CASSLVSFQETQYF. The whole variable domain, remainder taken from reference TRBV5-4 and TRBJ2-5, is ETGVTQSPTHLIKTRGQQVTLRCSSQSGHNTVSWYQQALGQGPQFIFQYYREEENGRGNFPPRFSGLQFPNYSSELNVNALELDDSALYLCASSLVSFQETQYFGPGTRLLVL.

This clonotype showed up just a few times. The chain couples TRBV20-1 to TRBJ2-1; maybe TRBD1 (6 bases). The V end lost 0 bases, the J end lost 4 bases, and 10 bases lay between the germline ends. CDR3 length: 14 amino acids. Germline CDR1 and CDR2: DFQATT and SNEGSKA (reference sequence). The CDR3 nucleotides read TGCAGTGCTAGAGAACCCACAGGGTACAATGAGCAGTTCTTC. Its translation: CSAREPTGYNEQFF.

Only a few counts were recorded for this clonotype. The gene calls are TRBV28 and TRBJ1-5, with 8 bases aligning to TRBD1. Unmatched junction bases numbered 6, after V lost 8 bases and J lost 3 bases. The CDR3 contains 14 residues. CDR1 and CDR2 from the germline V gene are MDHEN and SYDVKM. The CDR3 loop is CASQDRAFNQPQHF. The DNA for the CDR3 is TGTGCCAGCCAGGACAGGGCTTTCAATCAGCCCCAGCATTTT.

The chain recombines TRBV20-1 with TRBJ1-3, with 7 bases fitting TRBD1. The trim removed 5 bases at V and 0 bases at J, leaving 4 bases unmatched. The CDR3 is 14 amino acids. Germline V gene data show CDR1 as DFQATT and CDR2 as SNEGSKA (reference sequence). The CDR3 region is CSAAGQVSGNTIYF. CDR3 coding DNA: TGCAGTGCTGCCGGACAGGTCTCTGGAAACACCATATATTTT.

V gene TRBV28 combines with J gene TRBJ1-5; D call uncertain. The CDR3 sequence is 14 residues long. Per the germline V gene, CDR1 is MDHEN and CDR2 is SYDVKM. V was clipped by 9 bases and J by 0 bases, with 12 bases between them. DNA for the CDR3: TGTGCCAGTGAGAGCTGGTATAGCAATCAGCCCCAGCATTTT. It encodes CASESWYSNQPQHF.

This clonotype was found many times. CDR3 sequence: CASSSNSAPYNEQFF. The CDR3 DNA reads as TGTGCCAGCAGCTCCAACAGCGCTCCCTACAATGAGCAGTTCTTC. J is TRBJ2-1 and V is TRBV7-2, with D uncertain. The V gene's germline CDR1 is SGHTA and CDR2 FQGNSA. The CDR3 has 15 residues. V lost 4 bases and J lost 2, with 12 bases in between.

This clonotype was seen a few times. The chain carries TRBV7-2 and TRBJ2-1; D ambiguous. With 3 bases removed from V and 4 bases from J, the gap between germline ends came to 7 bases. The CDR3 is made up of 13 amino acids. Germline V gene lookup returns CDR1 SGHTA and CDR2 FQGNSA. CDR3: CASSFRAYNEQFF. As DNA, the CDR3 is TGTGCCAGCAGCTTTAGGGCGTACAATGAGCAGTTCTTC.

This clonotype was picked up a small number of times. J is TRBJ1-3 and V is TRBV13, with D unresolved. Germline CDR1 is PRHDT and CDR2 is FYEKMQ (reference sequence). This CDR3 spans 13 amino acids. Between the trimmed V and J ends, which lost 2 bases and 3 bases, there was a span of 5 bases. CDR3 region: CASSLKVGNTIYF. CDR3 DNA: TGTGCCAGCAGCTTAAAGGTTGGAAACACCATATATTTT.

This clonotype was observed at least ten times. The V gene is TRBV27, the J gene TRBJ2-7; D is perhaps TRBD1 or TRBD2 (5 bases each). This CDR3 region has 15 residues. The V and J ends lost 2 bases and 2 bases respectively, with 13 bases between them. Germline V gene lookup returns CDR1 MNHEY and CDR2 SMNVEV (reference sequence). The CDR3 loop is CASSLARTGPYEQYF. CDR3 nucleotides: TGTGCCAGCAGTTTAGCTAGGACGGGACCCTACGAGCAGTACTTC.

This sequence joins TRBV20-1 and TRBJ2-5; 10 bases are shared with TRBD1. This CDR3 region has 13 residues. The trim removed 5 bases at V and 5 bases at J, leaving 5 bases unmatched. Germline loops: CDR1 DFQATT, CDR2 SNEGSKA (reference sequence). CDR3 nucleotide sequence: TGCAGTGCTTCAGGGGGACAGGGGGAGACCCAGTACTTC. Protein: CSASGGQGETQYF.

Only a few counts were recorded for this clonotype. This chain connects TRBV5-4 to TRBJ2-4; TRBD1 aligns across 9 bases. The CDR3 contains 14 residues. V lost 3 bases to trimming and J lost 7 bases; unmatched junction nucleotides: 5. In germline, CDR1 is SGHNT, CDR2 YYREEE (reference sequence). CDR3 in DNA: TGTGCCAGCAGCTCCTGGACAGGGGTGAACATTCAGTACTTC. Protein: CASSSWTGVNIQYF.

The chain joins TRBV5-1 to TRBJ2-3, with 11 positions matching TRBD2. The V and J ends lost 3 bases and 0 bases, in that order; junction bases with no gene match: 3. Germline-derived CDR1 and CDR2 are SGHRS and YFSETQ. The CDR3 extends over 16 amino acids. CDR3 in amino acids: CASSSLAGVSTDTQYF. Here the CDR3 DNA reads TGCGCCAGCAGCTCACTAGCGGGAGTTAGCACAGATACGCAGTATTTT. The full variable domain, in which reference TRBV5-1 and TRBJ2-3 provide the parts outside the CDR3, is KAGVTQTPRYLIKTRGQQVTLSCSPISGHRSVSWYQQTPGQGLQFLFEYFSETQRNKGNFPGRFSGRQFSNSRSEMNVSTLELGDSALYLCASSSLAGVSTDTQYFGPGTRLTVL.